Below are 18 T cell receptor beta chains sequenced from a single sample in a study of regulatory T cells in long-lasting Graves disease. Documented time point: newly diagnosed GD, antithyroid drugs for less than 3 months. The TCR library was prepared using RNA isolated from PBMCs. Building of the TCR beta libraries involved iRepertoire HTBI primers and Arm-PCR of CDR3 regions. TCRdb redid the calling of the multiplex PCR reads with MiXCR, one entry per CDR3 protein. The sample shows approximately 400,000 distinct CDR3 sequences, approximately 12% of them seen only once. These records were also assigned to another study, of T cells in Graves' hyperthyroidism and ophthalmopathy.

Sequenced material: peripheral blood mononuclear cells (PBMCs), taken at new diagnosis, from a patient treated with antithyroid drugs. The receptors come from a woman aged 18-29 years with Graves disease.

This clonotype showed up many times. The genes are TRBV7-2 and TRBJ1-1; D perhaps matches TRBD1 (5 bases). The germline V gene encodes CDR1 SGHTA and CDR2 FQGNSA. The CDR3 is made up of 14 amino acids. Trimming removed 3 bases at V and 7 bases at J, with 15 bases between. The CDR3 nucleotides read TGTGCCAGCAGCTTGGGACTTCACACTTATGAAGCTTTCTTT. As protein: CASSLGLHTYEAFF.

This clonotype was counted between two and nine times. The CDR3, as DNA: TGTGCCAGCAGCCGCAGACCCCCGACGTGGTTGCGCCACAATGAGCAGTTCTTC. It encodes CASSRRPPTWLRHNEQFF. V gene TRBV11-2 combines with J gene TRBJ2-1, with D unclear. CDR1 and CDR2 (germline): SGHAT, FQNNGV. The V end was cut by 5 bases, the J end by 5 bases, with 25 bases between. The CDR3 is 18 residues long.

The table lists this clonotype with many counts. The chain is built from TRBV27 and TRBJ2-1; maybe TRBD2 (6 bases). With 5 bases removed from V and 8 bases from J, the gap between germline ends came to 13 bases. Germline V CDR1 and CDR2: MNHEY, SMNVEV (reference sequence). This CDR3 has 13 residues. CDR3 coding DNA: TGTGCCAGCAGTCCGACTAGTATCTATGAGCAGTTCTTC. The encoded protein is CASSPTSIYEQFF.

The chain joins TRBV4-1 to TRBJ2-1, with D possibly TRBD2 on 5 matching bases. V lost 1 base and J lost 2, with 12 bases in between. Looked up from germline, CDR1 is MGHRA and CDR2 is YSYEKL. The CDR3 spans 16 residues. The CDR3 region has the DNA TGCGCCAGCAGCCAAGGGTTCCCCGGGACCTACAATGAGCAGTTCTTC. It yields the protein CASSQGFPGTYNEQFF.

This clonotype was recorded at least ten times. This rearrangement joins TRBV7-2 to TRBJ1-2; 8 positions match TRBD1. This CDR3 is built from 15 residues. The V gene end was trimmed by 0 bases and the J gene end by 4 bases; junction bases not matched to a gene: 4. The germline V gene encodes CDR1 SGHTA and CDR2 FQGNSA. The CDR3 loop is CASSLATGDSYGYTF. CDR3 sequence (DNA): TGTGCCAGCAGCTTAGCGACAGGGGACAGCTATGGCTACACCTTC.

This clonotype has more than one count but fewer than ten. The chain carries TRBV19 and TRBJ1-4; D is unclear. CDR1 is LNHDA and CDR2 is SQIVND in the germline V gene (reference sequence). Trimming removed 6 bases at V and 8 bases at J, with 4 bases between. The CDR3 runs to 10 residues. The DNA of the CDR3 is TGTGCCAGTAGGTCAGAAAAACTGTTTTTT. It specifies CASRSEKLFF.

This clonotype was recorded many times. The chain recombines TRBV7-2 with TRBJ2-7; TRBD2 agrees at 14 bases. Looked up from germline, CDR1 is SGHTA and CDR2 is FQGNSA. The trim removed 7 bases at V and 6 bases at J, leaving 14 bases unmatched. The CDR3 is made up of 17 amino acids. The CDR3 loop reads CASTNPGTSGRWSEQYF. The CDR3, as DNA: TGTGCCAGCACTAATCCCGGGACTAGCGGGAGATGGAGCGAGCAGTACTTC.

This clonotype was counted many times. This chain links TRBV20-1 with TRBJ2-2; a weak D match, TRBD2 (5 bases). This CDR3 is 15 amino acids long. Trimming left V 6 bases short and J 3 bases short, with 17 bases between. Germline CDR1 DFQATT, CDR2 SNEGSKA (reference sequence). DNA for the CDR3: TGCAGTGCCCGAGGGCCTGGTTTGGACACCGGGGAGCTGTTTTTT. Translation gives CSARGPGLDTGELFF.

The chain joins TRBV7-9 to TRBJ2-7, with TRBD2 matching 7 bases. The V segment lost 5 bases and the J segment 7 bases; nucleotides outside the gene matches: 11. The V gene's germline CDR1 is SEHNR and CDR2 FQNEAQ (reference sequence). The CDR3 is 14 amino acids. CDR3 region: CASSRGAGVGEQYF. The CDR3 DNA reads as TGTGCCAGCAGCCGAGGGGCGGGAGTCGGGGAGCAGTACTTC.

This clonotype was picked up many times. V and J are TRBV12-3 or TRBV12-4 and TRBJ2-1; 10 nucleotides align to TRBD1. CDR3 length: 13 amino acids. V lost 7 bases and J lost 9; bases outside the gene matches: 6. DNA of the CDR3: TGTGCCAGCACTTGGACAGGGGGGAGTGAGCAGTTCTTC. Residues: CASTWTGGSEQFF.

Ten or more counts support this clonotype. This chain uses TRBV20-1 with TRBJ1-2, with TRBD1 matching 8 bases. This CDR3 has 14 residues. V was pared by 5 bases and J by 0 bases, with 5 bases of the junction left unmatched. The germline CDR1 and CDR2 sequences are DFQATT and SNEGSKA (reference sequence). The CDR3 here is CSAATDRANYGYTF. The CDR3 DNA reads TGCAGTGCTGCTACGGACAGGGCTAACTATGGCTACACCTTC.

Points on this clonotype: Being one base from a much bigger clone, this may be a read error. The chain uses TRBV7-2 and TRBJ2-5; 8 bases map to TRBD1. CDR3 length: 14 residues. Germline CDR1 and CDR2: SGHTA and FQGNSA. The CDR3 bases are TGTGCCAGCAGCTCGGACAGGGAACAAGGGACCCAGTACTTC. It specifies CASSSDREQGTQYF. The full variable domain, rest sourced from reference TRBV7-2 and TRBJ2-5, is GAGVSQSPSNKVTEKGKDVELRCDPISGHTALYWYRQSLGQGLEFLIYFQGNSAPDKSGLPSDRFSAERTGGSVSTLTIQRTQQEDSAVYLCASSSDREQGTQYFGPGTRLLVL.

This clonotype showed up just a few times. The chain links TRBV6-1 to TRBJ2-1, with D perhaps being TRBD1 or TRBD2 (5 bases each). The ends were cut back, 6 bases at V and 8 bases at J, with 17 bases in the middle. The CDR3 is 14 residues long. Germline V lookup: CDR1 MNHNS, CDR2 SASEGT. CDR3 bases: TGTGCCAGCAGCTGGGACCCCGATGGCGATGAGCAGTTCTTC. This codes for CASSWDPDGDEQFF.

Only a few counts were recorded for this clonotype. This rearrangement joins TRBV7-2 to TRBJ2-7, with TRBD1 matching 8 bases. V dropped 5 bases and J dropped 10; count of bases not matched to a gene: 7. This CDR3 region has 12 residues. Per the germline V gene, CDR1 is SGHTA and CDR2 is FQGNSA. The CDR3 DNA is TGTGCCAGCAGCCCCTGGACAGGGCTACAGTACTTC. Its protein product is CASSPWTGLQYF.

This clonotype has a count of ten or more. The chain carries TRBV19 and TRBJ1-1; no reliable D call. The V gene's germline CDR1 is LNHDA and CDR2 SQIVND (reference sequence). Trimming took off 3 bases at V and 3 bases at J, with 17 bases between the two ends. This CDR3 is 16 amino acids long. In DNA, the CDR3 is TGTGCCAGTAGTATTGGCCACGGTGGAGGGCACACTGAAGCTTTCTTT. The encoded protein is CASSIGHGGGHTEAFF.

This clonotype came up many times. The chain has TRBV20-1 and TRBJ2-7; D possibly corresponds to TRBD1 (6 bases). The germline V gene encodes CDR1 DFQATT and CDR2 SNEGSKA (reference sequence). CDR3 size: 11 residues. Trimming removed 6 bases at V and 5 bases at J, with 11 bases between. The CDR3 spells CSAGTPDEQYF. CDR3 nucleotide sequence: TGCAGTGCCGGGACACCCGACGAGCAGTACTTC.

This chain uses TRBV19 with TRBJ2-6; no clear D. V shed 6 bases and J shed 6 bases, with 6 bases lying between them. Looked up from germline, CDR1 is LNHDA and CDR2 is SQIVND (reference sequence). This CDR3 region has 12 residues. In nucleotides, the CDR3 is TGTGCCAGTAGGCCGGAGGCCAACGTCCTGACTTTC. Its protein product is CASRPEANVLTF.

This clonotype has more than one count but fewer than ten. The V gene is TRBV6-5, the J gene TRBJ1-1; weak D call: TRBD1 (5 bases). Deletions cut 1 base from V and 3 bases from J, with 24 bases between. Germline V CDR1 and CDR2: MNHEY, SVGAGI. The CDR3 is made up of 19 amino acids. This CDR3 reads CASSYLVVLQGMGDTEAFF. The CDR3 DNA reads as TGTGCCAGCAGTTACTTGGTGGTTCTGCAGGGAATGGGGGACACTGAAGCTTTCTTT.